The rows below give T cell receptor beta chains drawn from one sample of a study of a mutant IDH1 vaccine in newly diagnosed glioma. These receptors' antigens are unknown. Clones were sequenced by immunoSEQ multiplex PCR, and TCRdb holds only the in-frame ones, with some missing. The sample shows about 50,000 clones, approximately 80% of them seen only once. The sequencing used PBMCs, collected from a glioma patient whose treatment included an IDH1 peptide vaccine. Every receptor here comes from a woman under 30 with glioma. CDR3s include the opening cysteine and the closing phenylalanine or tryptophan. Fields, in order: D gene, clone size, J gene, V gene, CDR3 protein, CDR3 DNA. A D gene is named only where the DNA matches it firmly. Clone sizes are given selectively: once, few, many, or a class where the clone is expanded.

- | - | TRBJ2-1 | TRBV19 | CASGGFLSYNEQFF | TGTGCCAGTGGGGGGTTCCTCTCCTACAATGAGCAGTTCTTC
TRBD2 | - | TRBJ2-3 | TRBV11-2 | CASSTSGGAADTQYF | TGTGCCAGCAGCACTAGCGGGGGGGCCGCAGATACGCAGTATTTT
- | few | TRBJ1-1 | TRBV4-1 | CASSQAPSLATEAFF | TGCGCCAGCAGCCAAGCTCCTTCCTTGGCCACTGAAGCTTTCTTT
- | - | TRBJ2-1 | TRBV19 | CASSPNYNEQFF | TGTGCCAGTAGTCCCAATTACAATGAGCAGTTCTTC
- | once | TRBJ2-7 | TRBV9 | CASSDAWGEQYF | TGTGCCAGCAGCGATGCCTGGGGCGAGCAGTACTTC
TRBD1 | few | TRBJ1-1 | TRBV5-1 | CASTLLAGGFTEAFF | TGCGCCAGCACCCTTCTGGCAGGGGGCTTTACTGAAGCTTTCTTT
- | - | TRBJ1-1 | TRBV29-1 | CSVEPRGRANTEAFF | TGCAGCGTTGAACCGCGGGGGCGGGCGAACACTGAAGCTTTCTTT
- | once | TRBJ2-4 | TRBV7-9 | CASTWTDIQYF | TGTGCCAGCACCTGGACGGACATTCAGTACTTC
TRBD2 | - | TRBJ2-7 | TRBV6-1 | CASSVTGTSVSYEQYF | TGTGCCAGCAGTGTCACCGGGACTAGCGTCTCCTACGAGCAGTACTTC
- | - | TRBJ2-7 | TRBV5-1 | CASSLLSHSYEQYF | TGCGCCAGCAGCTTGTTGAGCCACTCCTACGAGCAGTACTTC
TRBD2 | - | TRBJ2-1 | TRBV5-1 | CASSLELAGATGEQFF | TGCGCCAGCAGCTTAGAACTAGCGGGAGCCACCGGTGAGCAGTTCTTC
- | - | TRBJ1-6 | TRBV25-1 | CASSGGHISPLHF | TGTGCCAGCAGTGGCGGACATATATCACCCCTCCACTTT
- | - | TRBJ2-2 | TRBV6-6 | CASSQEFNTGELFF | TGTGCCAGCAGTCAGGAGTTTAACACCGGGGAGCTGTTTTTT
- | - | TRBJ2-7 | TRBV29-1 | CSVEDWNGRSYEQYF | TGCAGCGTTGAAGATTGGAATGGCCGATCCTACGAGCAGTACTTC
TRBD1 | - | TRBJ1-5 | TRBV27 | CASSPLGQGIQPQHF | TGTGCCAGCAGTCCCCTGGGACAGGGAATCCAGCCCCAGCATTTT
- | - | TRBJ1-4 | TRBV6-1 | CASRDMEKLFF | TGTGCCTCCAGGGATATGGAAAAACTGTTTTTT
TRBD2 | - | TRBJ2-1 | TRBV19 | CASSISASGASRYNEQFF | TGTGCCAGTAGTATCTCGGCTAGCGGGGCCTCACGCTACAATGAGCAGTTCTTC
TRBD2 | few | TRBJ2-2 | TRBV2 | CASRGLAGITGELFF | TGTGCCAGCAGGGGACTAGCGGGAATCACCGGGGAGCTGTTTTTT